This T cell receptor beta chain stems from a study of T cell responses to AZD1222 COVID-19 vaccine. Germline V gene sequence: CDR1 SGHRS, CDR2 YFSETQ. The CDR3 loop spans 18 amino acids. The V and J ends lost 5 bases and 0 bases respectively, with 23 bases between them. Study-wide findings and caveats: A rise in Spike-specific TCR breadth and depth followed two AZD1222 doses. Across the whole spike, CD4 TCRs peaked at regions 160-218 and 743-854. Baseline seropositivity characterized only six AZD1222 recipients. Researchers took repertoire samples only after the peak T cell response had come.

About this clone: No antigen is known for it.

The method was immunoSEQ multiplex PCR; TCRdb's version includes in-frame clones alone and lacks a portion of them. The repertoire holds 70,000 to 95,000 clones, with around nine tenths as singletons. The chain joins TRBV5-1 to TRBJ1-1; D gene uncertain. The specimen was peripheral blood, collected 28 days after the second AZD1222 dose. The TCR originated in an adult who received the AZD1222 COVID-19 vaccine. CDR3: CASSHGSGAEFMNTEAFF. The CDR3 DNA sequence: TGCGCCAGCAGTCACGGATCGGGTGCGGAATTCATGAACACTGAAGCTTTCTTT.